This TCR beta chain came from a study of T cells after yellow fever vaccination. Findings and caveats of the study: The CD4 and CD8 compartments had a small share of their clonotypes in common.

TCRdb independently ran MiXCR on the 5' RACE reads; one entry per CDR3 protein. There are more than 65,000 distinct CDR3 sequences in the sample; 10% to 15% occur only once, and about 26% lies in the top ten. The CDR3 runs 16 residues. With V trimmed by 8 bases and J by 2 bases, 11 bases remained unmatched. The clonotype was recovered from a man between 18 and 35 years old who received the YFV17D yellow fever vaccine. The sequencing here drew on CD8+ T cells not binding an NS4B(214-222) dextramer, sorted from PBMCs, taken roughly 23 days after the first yellow fever vaccination. The gene calls are TRBV12-3 or TRBV12-4 and TRBJ1-1; TRBD1 aligns across 10 bases. CDR3 bases: TGTGCCAGCGGGGGGACAGGGGATTTCTCAAACACTGAAGCTTTCTTT. As protein: CASGGTGDFSNTEAFF.